Listed below are T cell receptor beta chains from one sample, sequenced in a study of blood T cell repertoires in COVID-19. TCRdb keeps only in-frame clones here, not all; method: immunoSEQ multiplex PCR. The sample has roughly 200,000 clones, about 82% seen once. Sequencing was carried out using PBMCs or T cells enriched from blood (not recorded which). These receptor sequences come from a man aged 35 to 55 with acute COVID-19. CDR3s include the opening cysteine and the closing phenylalanine or tryptophan. Each record gives: V gene, J gene, D gene, clone size, CDR3 DNA, CDR3 protein. A D gene is named only where the DNA matches it firmly. Expanded clones get a size class; other rows say once, few or many, or leave the size out.

V: TRBV9; J: TRBJ2-7; D: -; size: -; DNA: TGTGCCAGCAGCGTGACAGGAATTTTGGACGAGCAGTACTTC; CDR3: CASSVTGILDEQYF
V: TRBV6-5; J: TRBJ1-1; D: -; size: -; DNA: TGTGCCAGCAAGCTGGCGGGCACTGAAGCTTTCTTT; CDR3: CASKLAGTEAFF
V: TRBV7-9; J: TRBJ2-7; D: TRBD2; size: -; DNA: TGTGCCAGCAGCCCCTGGACTAGCCGCTCCTACGAGCAGTACTTC; CDR3: CASSPWTSRSYEQYF
V: TRBV28; J: TRBJ1-5; D: TRBD1; size: -; DNA: TGTGCCAGCCACCGGAAGGGGGCCGGGAATCAGCCCCAGCATTTT; CDR3: CASHRKGAGNQPQHF
V: TRBV7-2; J: TRBJ2-1; D: -; size: -; DNA: TGTGCCAGCAGCTTAATTCCAGGGTACAATGAGCAGTTCTTC; CDR3: CASSLIPGYNEQFF
V: TRBV11-1; J: TRBJ2-2; D: -; size: -; DNA: TGTGCCAGCAGCTTAGCAAGGTCCCGGGGAAACACCGGGGAGCTGTTTTTT; CDR3: CASSLARSRGNTGELFF
V: TRBV18; J: TRBJ1-4; D: TRBD1; size: -; DNA: TGTGCCAGCTCCCGTCAAACAGGGGAGGACGAAAAACTGTTTTTT; CDR3: CASSRQTGEDEKLFF
V: TRBV19; J: TRBJ2-1; D: -; size: few; DNA: TGTGCCAGTACGGACAGATACAATGAGCAGTTCTTC; CDR3: CASTDRYNEQFF
V: TRBV12-3/TRBV12-4; J: TRBJ2-7; D: -; size: -; DNA: TGTGCCAGGGACGGACTTGGTTACGAGCAGTACTTC; CDR3: CARDGLGYEQYF
V: TRBV5-1; J: TRBJ2-4; D: TRBD1; size: -; DNA: TGCGCCAGCAGCTATACCGACAGGGATGAAAACATTCAGTACTTC; CDR3: CASSYTDRDENIQYF
V: TRBV10-3; J: TRBJ1-2; D: TRBD1; size: -; DNA: TGTGCCATCAGCGATGGACAGGGTCGATTTGGCTACACCTTC; CDR3: CAISDGQGRFGYTF
V: TRBV6-4; J: TRBJ1-1; D: -; size: few; DNA: TGTGCCAGCCCAAAGGGGGGGGCAGCCATGAACACTGAAGCTTTCTTT; CDR3: CASPKGGAAMNTEAFF
V: TRBV24-1; J: TRBJ2-1; D: TRBD2; size: -; DNA: TGTGCCACCAGTGAGCCAACTAGCGGGGGCTTTCCCTACAATGAGCAGTTCTTC; CDR3: CATSEPTSGGFPYNEQFF
V: TRBV16; J: TRBJ1-3; D: -; size: -; DNA: TGTGCCAGCAGCCGAAAAACGGGAGGAAACACCATATATTTT; CDR3: CASSRKTGGNTIYF
V: TRBV12-3/TRBV12-4; J: TRBJ2-5; D: -; size: -; DNA: TGTGCCAGCAGTCTACAAGAGACCCAGTACTTC; CDR3: CASSLQETQYF
V: TRBV6-5; J: TRBJ2-7; D: -; size: -; DNA: TGTGCCAGCAGTTATGCCGGGGGCTCCTACGAGCAGTACTTC; CDR3: CASSYAGGSYEQYF
V: TRBV4-2; J: TRBJ2-1; D: -; size: -; DNA: TGTGCCAGCAGCCAAGAGGGCTCTTACAATGAGCAGTTCTTC; CDR3: CASSQEGSYNEQFF
V: TRBV7-3; J: TRBJ2-3; D: -; size: -; DNA: TGTGCCAGCAGCTTAGATCCGGCGGGGGCCAGCACAGATACGCAGTATTTT; CDR3: CASSLDPAGASTDTQYF
V: TRBV7-2; J: TRBJ2-3; D: TRBD1; size: -; DNA: TGTGCCAGCAGCCGGGAGCCGGGACAGGGCACAGATACGCAGTATTTT; CDR3: CASSREPGQGTDTQYF
V: TRBV7-3; J: TRBJ1-5; D: -; size: -; DNA: TGTGCCAGCAGCTTAGAGGGAGGACAGCCCCAGCATTTT; CDR3: CASSLEGGQPQHF
V: TRBV10-3; J: TRBJ2-7; D: -; size: -; DNA: TGTGCCATCAGTGATCCCAGGGGCTACGAGCAGTACTTC; CDR3: CAISDPRGYEQYF
V: TRBV19; J: TRBJ2-2; D: TRBD1; size: -; DNA: TGTGCCAGTAGTATCCAGGGGGCGGCCGGGGAGCTGTTTTTT; CDR3: CASSIQGAAGELFF